This TCR beta chain was recovered during a study of T-cell memory formation after mild COVID-19. On the study more broadly: Clusters were largely donor specific.

V was pared by 2 bases and J by 7 bases, with 14 bases between. Germline CDR1 and CDR2: SGHTA and FQGNSA. CDR3 length: 15 residues. The table lists this clonotype with a few counts. Its antigen remains unidentified. Study-level findings and limits: Prior to infection, memory already included some responding clones, suggesting cross-reactive memory joined.

The authors produced TCR alpha and TCR beta cDNA libraries with sample barcodes and UMIs by 5'RACE using constant-segment primers. TCRdb independently ran MiXCR on the 5' RACE reads; one entry per CDR3 protein. Of roughly 400,000 distinct CDR3 sequences detected, about 20% appear once; the ten largest clones hold about a fifth. This chain joins TRBV7-2 and TRBJ2-2; D remains ambiguous. The sample taken for sequencing was PBMCs or a T cell subset sorted from them (not recorded which). This receptor was obtained from a man between 18 and 35 years old who had mild COVID-19 (a few samples of this study predate the infection). Cell type and time point are not known. The CDR3 sequence: CASSLLYSPSGELFF. CDR3 nucleotide sequence: TGTGCCAGCAGCTTACTATACTCTCCGAGCGGGGAGCTGTTTTTT.